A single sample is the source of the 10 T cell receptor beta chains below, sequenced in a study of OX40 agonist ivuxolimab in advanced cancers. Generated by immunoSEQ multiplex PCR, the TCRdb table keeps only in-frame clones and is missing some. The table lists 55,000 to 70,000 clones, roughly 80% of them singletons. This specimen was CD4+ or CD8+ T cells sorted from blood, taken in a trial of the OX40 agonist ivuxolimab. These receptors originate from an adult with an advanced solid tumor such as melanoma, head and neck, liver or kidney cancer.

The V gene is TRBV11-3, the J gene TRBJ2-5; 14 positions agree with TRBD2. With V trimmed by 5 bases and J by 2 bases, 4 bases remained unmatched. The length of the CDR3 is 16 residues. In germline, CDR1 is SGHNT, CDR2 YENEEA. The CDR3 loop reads CASSQGTSGGQETQYF. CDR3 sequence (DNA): TGTGCCAGCAGCCAGGGGACTAGCGGGGGTCAAGAGACCCAGTACTTC.

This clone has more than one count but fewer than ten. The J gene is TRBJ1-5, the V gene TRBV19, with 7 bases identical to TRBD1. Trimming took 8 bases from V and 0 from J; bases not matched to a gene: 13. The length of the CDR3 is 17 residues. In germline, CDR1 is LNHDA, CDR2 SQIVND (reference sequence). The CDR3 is CASLDGQVAYSNQPQHF. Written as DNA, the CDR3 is TGTGCCAGTCTGGATGGACAGGTGGCTTATAGCAATCAGCCCCAGCATTTT.

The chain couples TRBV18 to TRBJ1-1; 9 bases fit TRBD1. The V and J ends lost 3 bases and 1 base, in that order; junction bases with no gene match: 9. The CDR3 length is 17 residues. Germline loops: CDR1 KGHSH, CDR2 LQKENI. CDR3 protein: CASSPSPGTGRNTEAFF. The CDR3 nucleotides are TGTGCCAGCTCACCTTCCCCCGGGACAGGGAGGAACACTGAAGCTTTCTTT.

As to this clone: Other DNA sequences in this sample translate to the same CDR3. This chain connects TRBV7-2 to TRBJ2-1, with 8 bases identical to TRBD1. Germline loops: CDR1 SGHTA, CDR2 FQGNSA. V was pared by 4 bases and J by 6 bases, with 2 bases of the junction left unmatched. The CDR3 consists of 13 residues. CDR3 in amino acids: CASSSDRGNEQFF. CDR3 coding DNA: TGTGCCAGCAGCTCCGACAGGGGCAATGAGCAGTTCTTC.

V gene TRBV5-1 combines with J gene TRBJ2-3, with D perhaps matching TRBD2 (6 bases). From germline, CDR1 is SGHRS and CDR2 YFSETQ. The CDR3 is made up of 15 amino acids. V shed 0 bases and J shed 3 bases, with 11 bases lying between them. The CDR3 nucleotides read TGCGCCAGCAGCTTGGCCCGCGGGGTAACAGATACGCAGTATTTT. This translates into CASSLARGVTDTQYF.

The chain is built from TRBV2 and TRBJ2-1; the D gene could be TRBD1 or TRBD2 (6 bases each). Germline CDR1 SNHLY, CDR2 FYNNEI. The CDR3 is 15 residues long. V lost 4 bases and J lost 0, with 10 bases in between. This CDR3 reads CASSVGGPSYNEQFF. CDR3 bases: TGTGCCAGCAGTGTAGGGGGGCCCTCCTACAATGAGCAGTTCTTC. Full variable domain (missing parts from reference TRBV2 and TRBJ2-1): EPEVTQTPSHQVTQMGQEVILRCVPISNHLYFYWYRQILGQKVEFLVSFYNNEISEKSEIFDDQFSVERPDGSNFTLKIRSTKLEDSAMYFCASSVGGPSYNEQFFGPGTRLTVL.

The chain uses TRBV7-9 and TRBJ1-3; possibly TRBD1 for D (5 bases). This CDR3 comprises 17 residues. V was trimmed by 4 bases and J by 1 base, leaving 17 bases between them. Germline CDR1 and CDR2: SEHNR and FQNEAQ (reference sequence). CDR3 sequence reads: CASSSPTGQGSGNTIYF. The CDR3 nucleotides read TGTGCCAGCAGCTCTCCAACTGGGCAGGGATCTGGAAACACCATATATTTT.

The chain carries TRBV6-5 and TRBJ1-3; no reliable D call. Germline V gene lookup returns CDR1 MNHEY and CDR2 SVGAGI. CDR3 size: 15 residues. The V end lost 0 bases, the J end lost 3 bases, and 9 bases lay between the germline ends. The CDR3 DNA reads TGTGCCAGCAGTTACTCGGGCAGAAGTGGAAACACCATATATTTT. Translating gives CASSYSGRSGNTIYF.

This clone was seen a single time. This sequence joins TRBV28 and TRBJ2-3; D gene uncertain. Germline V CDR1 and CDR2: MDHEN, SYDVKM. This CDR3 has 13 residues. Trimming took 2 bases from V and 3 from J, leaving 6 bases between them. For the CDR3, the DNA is TGTGCCAGCAGTTTAAGTGGGACAGATACGCAGTATTTT. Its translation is CASSLSGTDTQYF.

The CDR3 sequence: CASSFWGLGQGSPLHF. DNA for the CDR3: TGTGCCAGCAGTTTTTGGGGTTTAGGACAGGGTTCACCCCTCCACTTT. The rearrangement joins TRBV28 to TRBJ1-6; 8 bases align to TRBD1. Germline lookup yields CDR1 MDHEN and CDR2 SYDVKM. Unmatched junction bases numbered 10, after V lost 3 bases and J lost 9 bases. The CDR3 spans 16 residues.